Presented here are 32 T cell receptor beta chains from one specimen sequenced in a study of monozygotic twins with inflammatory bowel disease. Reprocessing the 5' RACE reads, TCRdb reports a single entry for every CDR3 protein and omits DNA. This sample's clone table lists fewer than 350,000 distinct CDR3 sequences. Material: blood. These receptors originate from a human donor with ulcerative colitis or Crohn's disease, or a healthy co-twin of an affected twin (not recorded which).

The CDR3: CSVGTGVGYTF. The chain couples TRBV29-1 to TRBJ1-2; TCRdb reports TRBD1, a call that lacks DNA to check it against. This CDR3 region has 11 residues. Germline V CDR1 and CDR2: SQVTM, ANQGSEA.

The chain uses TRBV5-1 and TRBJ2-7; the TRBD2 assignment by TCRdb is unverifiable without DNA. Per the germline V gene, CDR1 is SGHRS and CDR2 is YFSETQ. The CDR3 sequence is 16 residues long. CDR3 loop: CASSSQPPPGSYEQYF.

CDR3 residues: CSARGDTVSYEQYF. The chain employs TRBV20-1 and TRBJ2-7. CDR1 DFQATT and CDR2 SNEGSKA come from the germline V gene (reference sequence). The CDR3 extends over 14 amino acids.

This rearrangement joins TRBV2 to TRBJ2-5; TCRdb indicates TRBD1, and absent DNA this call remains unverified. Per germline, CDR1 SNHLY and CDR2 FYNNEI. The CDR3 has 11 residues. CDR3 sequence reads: CASSAREIQYF.

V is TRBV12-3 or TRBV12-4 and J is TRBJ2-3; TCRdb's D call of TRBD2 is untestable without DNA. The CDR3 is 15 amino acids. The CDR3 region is CASSRTSGGTDTQYF.

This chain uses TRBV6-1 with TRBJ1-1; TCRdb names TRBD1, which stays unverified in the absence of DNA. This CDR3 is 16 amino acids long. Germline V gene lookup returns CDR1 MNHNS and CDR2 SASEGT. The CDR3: CASSEALGGLNTEAFF.

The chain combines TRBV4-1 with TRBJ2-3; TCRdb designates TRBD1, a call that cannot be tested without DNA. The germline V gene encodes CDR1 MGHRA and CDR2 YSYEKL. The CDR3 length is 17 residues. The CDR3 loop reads CASGQEGPGQSTDTQYF.

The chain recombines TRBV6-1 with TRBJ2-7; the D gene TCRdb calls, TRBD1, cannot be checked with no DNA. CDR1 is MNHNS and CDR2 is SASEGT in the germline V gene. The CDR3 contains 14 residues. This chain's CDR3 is CASSARQPSYEQYF.

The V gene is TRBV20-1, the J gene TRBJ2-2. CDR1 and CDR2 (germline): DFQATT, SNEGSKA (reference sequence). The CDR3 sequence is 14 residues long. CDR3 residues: CSARVGDPTGELFF.

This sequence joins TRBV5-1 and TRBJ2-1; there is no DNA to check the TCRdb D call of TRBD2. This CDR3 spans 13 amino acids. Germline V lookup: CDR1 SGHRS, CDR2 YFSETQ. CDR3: CASSPGTKVEQFF.

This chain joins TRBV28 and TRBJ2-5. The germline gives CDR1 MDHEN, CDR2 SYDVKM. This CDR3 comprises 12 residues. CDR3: CASSLRRETQYF. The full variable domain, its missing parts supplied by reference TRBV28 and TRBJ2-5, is DVKVTQSSRYLVKRTGEKVFLECVQDMDHENMFWYRQDPGLGLRLIYFSYDVKMKEKGDIPEGYSVSREKKERFSLILESASTNQTSMYLCASSLRRETQYFGPGTRLLVL.

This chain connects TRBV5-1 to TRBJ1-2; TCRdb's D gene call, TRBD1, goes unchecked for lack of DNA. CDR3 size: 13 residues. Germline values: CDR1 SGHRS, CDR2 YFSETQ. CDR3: CASSFGGNDGYTF.

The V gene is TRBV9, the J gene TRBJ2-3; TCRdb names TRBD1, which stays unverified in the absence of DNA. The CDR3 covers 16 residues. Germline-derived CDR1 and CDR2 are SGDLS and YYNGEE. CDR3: CASSVEDRAIGGTQYF.

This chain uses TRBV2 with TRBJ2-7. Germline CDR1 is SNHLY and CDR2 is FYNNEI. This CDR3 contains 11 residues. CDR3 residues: CASDRGREQYF.

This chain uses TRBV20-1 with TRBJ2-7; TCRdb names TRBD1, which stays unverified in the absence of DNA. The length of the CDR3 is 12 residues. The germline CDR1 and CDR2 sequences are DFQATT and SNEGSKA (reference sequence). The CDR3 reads CSGRQGNYEQYF.

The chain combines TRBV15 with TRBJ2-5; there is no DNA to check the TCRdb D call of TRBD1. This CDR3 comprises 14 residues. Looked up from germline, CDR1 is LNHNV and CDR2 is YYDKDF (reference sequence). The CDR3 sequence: CATSRPGQGETQYF.

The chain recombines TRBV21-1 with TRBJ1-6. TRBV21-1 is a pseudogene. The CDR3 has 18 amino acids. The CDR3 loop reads CASSKVTSHSIDNSPLHF.

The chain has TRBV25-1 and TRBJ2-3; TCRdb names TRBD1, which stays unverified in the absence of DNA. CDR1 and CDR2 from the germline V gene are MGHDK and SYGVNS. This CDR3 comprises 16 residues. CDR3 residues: CASSRRAGGGTDTQYF.

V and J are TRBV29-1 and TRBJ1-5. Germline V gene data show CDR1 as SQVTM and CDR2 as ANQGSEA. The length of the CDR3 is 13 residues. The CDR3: CSVMLGSGQPQHF.

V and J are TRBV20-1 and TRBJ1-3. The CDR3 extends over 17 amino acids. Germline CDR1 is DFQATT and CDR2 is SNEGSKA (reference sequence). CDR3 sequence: CSASSAVGPQAGNTIYF.

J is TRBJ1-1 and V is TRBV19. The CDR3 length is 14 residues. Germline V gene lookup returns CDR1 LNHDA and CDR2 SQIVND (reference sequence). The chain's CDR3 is CASSMMKGHTEAFF.

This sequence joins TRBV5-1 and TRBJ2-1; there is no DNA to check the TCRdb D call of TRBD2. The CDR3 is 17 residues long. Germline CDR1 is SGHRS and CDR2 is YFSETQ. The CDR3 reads CASSLRPGLAEYNEQFF.

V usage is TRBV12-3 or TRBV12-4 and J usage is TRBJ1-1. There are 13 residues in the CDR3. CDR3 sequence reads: CASSFEGLRGAFF.

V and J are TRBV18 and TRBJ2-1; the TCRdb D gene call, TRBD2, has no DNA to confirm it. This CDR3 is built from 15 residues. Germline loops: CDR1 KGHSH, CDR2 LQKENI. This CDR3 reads CASSYLAGSYNEQFF.

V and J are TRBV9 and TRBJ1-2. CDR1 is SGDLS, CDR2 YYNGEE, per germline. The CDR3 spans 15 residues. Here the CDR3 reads CASSAQEGKMGRYTF.

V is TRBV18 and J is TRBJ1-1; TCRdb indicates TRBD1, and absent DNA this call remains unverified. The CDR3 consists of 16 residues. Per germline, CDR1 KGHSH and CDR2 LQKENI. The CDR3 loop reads CASSPPVDRVNTEAFF.

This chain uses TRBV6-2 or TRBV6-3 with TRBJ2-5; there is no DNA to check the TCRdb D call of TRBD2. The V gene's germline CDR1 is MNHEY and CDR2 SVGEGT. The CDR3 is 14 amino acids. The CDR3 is CASSKLAASKTQYF.

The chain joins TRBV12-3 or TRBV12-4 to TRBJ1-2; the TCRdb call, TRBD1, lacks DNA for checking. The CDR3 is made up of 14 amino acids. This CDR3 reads CASSRQGTGYGYTF.

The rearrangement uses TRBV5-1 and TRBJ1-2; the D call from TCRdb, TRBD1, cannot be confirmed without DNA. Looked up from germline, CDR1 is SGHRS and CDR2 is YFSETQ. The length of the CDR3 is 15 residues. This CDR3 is CASRRTGQGYYGYTF. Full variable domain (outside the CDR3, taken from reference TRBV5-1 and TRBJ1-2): KAGVTQTPRYLIKTRGQQVTLSCSPISGHRSVSWYQQTPGQGLQFLFEYFSETQRNKGNFPGRFSGRQFSNSRSEMNVSTLELGDSALYLCASRRTGQGYYGYTFGSGTRLTVV.

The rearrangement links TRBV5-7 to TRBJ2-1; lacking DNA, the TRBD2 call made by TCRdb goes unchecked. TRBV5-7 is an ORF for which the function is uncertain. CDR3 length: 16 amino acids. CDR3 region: CASSEGLAGVALEQFF.

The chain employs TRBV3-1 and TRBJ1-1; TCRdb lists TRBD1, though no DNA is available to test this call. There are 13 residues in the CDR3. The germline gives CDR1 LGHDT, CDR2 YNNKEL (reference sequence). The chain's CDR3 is CASSQDRGREAFF. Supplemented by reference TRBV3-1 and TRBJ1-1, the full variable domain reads DTAVSQTPKYLVTQMGNDKSIKCEQNLGHDTMYWYKQDSKKFLKIMFSYNNKELIINETVPNRFSPKSPDKAHLNLHINSLELGDSAVYFCASSQDRGREAFFGQGTRLTVV.

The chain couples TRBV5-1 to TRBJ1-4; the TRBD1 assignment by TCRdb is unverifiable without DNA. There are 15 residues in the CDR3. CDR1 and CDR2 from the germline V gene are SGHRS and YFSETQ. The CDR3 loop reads CASSLGGAAGEKLFF.